The 10 T cell receptor beta chains below all came from one sample that was sequenced in a study of blood T cells in healthy people across ages. The use of a sample-barcoded 5' primer and a J-beta primer mix characterized a second PCR of about 6 to 12 cycles. TCRdb itself ran the 5' RACE reads through MiXCR, one entry per CDR3 protein. The top ten hold around 18% of the sample, which has about 780,000 distinct CDR3 sequences, 46% seen once. Sequencing was carried out using blood. Receptors were obtained from an elderly man in good health.

Regarding this clonotype: A much larger clone lies one base from this, so it may be a read error. The rearrangement joins TRBV7-2 to TRBJ2-3; 10 bases fit TRBD2. The V gene end was trimmed by 8 bases and the J gene end by 3 bases; junction bases not matched to a gene: 2. This CDR3 region has 13 residues. Germline lookup yields CDR1 SGHTA and CDR2 FQGNSA. The chain's CDR3 is CASGLAETDTQYF. As DNA, the CDR3 is TGTGCCAGCGGACTAGCGGAAACAGATACGCAGTATTTT.

The chain is built from TRBV4-1 and TRBJ1-1; perhaps TRBD1 as D (5 bases). Trimming removed 0 bases from V and 0 bases from J, with 11 bases in between. The CDR3 totals 16 residues. Germline loops: CDR1 MGHRA, CDR2 YSYEKL. CDR3 coding DNA: TGCGCCAGCAGCCAAGATAGTACGACAGTGAACACTGAAGCTTTCTTT. It translates to CASSQDSTTVNTEAFF.

This clonotype was counted many times. The chain uses TRBV7-2 and TRBJ2-7, with no clear D. The CDR3 runs to 12 residues. Germline values: CDR1 SGHTA, CDR2 FQGNSA. The V end was cut by 3 bases, the J end by 4 bases, with 7 bases between. CDR3 sequence reads: CASSLAAYEQYF. The CDR3 region has the DNA TGTGCCAGCAGCTTGGCCGCTTACGAGCAGTACTTC.

The chain combines TRBV10-1 with TRBJ2-5; TRBD1 is a possible D gene (6 bases). The germline V and J ends were trimmed by 0 bases and 7 bases, with 9 bases remaining between them. This CDR3 spans 13 amino acids. Germline CDR1 and CDR2: WNHNN and SYGVQD (reference sequence). The CDR3 here is CASSESTGPTQYF. CDR3 DNA: TGCGCCAGCAGTGAGTCGACAGGTCCGACCCAGTACTTC.

The V gene is TRBV19, the J gene TRBJ1-5; TRBD1 might be the D (6 bases). CDR1 and CDR2 (germline): LNHDA, SQIVND (reference sequence). The CDR3 runs 14 residues. Between the trimmed V and J ends, which lost 5 bases and 5 bases, there was a span of 13 bases. CDR3 amino acids: CASSALQGDQPQHF. CDR3 DNA: TGTGCCAGTAGTGCCCTACAGGGAGATCAGCCCCAGCATTTT.

The V gene is TRBV7-9, the J gene TRBJ1-3; 7 positions match TRBD1. V trimming: 5 bases; J trimming: 4 bases; junction bases outside the gene matches: 5. The germline CDR1 and CDR2 sequences are SEHNR and FQNEAQ (reference sequence). This CDR3 spans 14 amino acids. The CDR3 nucleotides read TGTGCCAGCAGCAGCCCGGGACAGGGAAACACCATATATTTT. It specifies CASSSPGQGNTIYF.

This clonotype was counted between two and nine times. A much larger clonotype is one base distant, so this may be a read error. The chain joins TRBV20-1 to TRBJ2-7, with D perhaps matching TRBD2 (6 bases). This CDR3 has 13 residues. V was pared by 1 base and J by 6 bases, with 13 bases between. Germline CDR1 and CDR2: DFQATT and SNEGSKA (reference sequence). The CDR3 coding sequence is TGCAGTGCTAGAGGGCGGGAAGCCGGCGAGCAGTACTTC. Translating it yields CSARGREAGEQYF.

V usage is TRBV4-1 and J usage is TRBJ2-1; 10 bases are shared with TRBD2. V lost 1 base and J lost 8; bases outside the gene matches: 5. This CDR3 contains 15 residues. The germline gives CDR1 MGHRA, CDR2 YSYEKL. CDR3 sequence (DNA): TGCGCCAGCAGCCAAGTTCCTAGCGGGAGCGATGAGCAGTTCTTC. Amino acid sequence: CASSQVPSGSDEQFF.

In its sample, this clonotype was seen many times. The chain couples TRBV7-9 to TRBJ2-2, with D unresolved. CDR1 and CDR2 (germline): SEHNR, FQNEAQ (reference sequence). V lost 4 bases to trimming and J lost 4 bases, with 19 bases between them. The CDR3 is 17 amino acids. The CDR3 sequence is CASSSFGKTVTTGELFF. CDR3 bases: TGTGCCAGCAGCTCCTTTGGGAAAACCGTAACCACCGGGGAGCTGTTTTTT.

This chain joins TRBV29-1 and TRBJ1-2; D unresolved. The CDR3 loop spans 14 amino acids. Germline-derived CDR1 and CDR2 are SQVTM and ANQGSEA. Trimming took 4 bases from V and 6 from J, leaving 18 bases between them. The CDR3 loop reads CSVGESRSGHGYTF. CDR3 coding DNA: TGCAGCGTTGGTGAGTCCCGGAGTGGCCATGGCTACACCTTC.